This note documents a single TCR beta chain sequence. The antigen this receptor binds is unknown. No base quality information exists; no much larger clone differs at one position. Library construction relied on the immunoSEQ multiplex PCR assay. For the multiplex PCR, a mixture combining 60 forward primers for TCR Vbeta segments and 13 reverse primers for TCR Jbeta segments was used. The CDR3 region of rearranged TCR beta genes was amplified from genomic DNA by a multiplex PCR assay. Amplified TCR beta libraries were sequenced as 87-base-pair reads on the Illumina HiSeq System. As for how the authors treated the data: Across the roughly 640 repertoires, a later analysis counted tens of millions of unique TCR beta chains, around 10 million of which were shared by at least two donors. To remove PCR and sequencing errors, raw reads were error-corrected and collapsed into unique sequences using a nearest-neighbor algorithm that merged closely related sequences. To assign V, D and J gene segments, CDR3 sequences were aligned to IMGT reference sequences. For a sequence to be retained, a match of at least six nucleotides was required to both a V gene segment and a J gene segment. Rearrangements were classified as productive when the CDR3 lacked stop codons and remained in frame with V and J, and all other rearrangements were classified as non-productive. Following IMGT convention, CDR3 was defined as the stretch from the second conserved V-encoded cysteine up to the conserved J-encoded phenylalanine. In an earlier analysis of just under 600 of the donors, sequences lacking an unambiguous match to a single V gene segment were excluded. An earlier analysis of a few hundred of the donors classified V segments as functional when productive rearrangements were above 56.7% and as segregating when the standard deviation between donors was above 5%. A statistical classification framework was built to diagnose cytomegalovirus status from the catalog of TCR beta chain sequences. A later analysis assigned V and J genes by comparing TCR nucleotide sequences with IMGT/GENE-DB human TR gene sequences. In a later analysis, CDR3 sequences and most-parsimonious VDJ recombination scenarios were assigned using the TCRdist pipeline. In a later analysis, each TCR beta chain was defined by its CDR3 amino acid sequence together with its V-gene family, and reads lacking a unique V-gene family were excluded. To address suspected cross-contamination and a sequencing artifact, a later analysis removed approximately 600 highly shared, low-generation-probability nucleotide sequences. In a later analysis, a clonal expansion index was calculated for each public chain from normalized within-repertoire ranks of inferred template counts. Generation probabilities in a later analysis came from a VDJ recombination model fitted to out-of-frame rearrangements, and those results were checked against IGoR. A later analysis scored TCR-TCR, TCR-HLA and TCR-CMV co-occurrence with hypergeometric tests, applying a repertoire-size bias correction to TCR pairs. In a later analysis, false discovery rates were estimated by permuting HLA or CMV assignments 20 times. In a later analysis, co-occurring TCRs were grouped using DBSCAN, with TCRdist sequence similarity added in when clustering inside HLA-allele-positive subsets. Repertoires with fewer than 30,000 or more than 120,000 public chains, plus five repertoires with anomalous nucleotide sharing, were excluded from co-occurrence clustering. Drawn from immuneACCESS, this table holds only the in-frame rearrangements with V and J called that TCRdb kept. Clones are partly lost; checked studies trace under half to an unresolved V gene and leave the rest unexplained. V and J calls and clone size are as listed in that table; D and trimming were resolved from the DNA. In all, the sample holds some 130,000 clones, and roughly three quarters of those were seen once. Of the sample, roughly 2% falls within the top ten clones.

The cohort consisted of more than 650 healthy bone marrow donors. At the time of sampling, all cohort members were nominally healthy, though unrecorded immune exposures were likely present. The donor was CMV seronegative and was included in the group of over 300 seronegative cohort members. Every donor gave a peripheral blood sample, and the peripheral blood mononuclear cells from that sample were used for TCR beta sequencing. Genomic DNA extraction from the blood cell samples was performed with the Qiagen DNeasy Blood Extraction Kit. CDR1 MGHRA and CDR2 YSYEKL are derived from the germline V gene. There are 13 amino acids in the CDR3, from cysteine to phenylalanine inclusive. Only the CDR3 region is kept as DNA, spanning 39 bases read in frame from base 1. V was cut back by 6 bases and J by 5 bases, leaving a gap of 13 bases between them. The data are from a study of cytomegalovirus exposure and HLA in healthy donors (dated by TCRdb to between 2016 and 2019). A note on the overall study: An earlier analysis of 587 of the donors reported 250 to 350 Gb of sequence data and 117 million unique TCR beta sequences from some 180 million T cells. Roughly 310 gigabases of sequencing data and approximately 93 million unique TCR sequences were included in an early release covering about 700 HLA-typed donors. The genetic ancestry cluster associated with self-reported Caucasian donors included approximately 85% of the roughly 360 genotyped donors. The study was designed to test whether signatures of past pathogen exposure could be identified by cataloging public T cell receptors. The T cell repertoires of 666 subjects were profiled by immunosequencing and related to cytomegalovirus serostatus. Along with the approximately 620-subject first cohort, a separate validation cohort of over a hundred different subjects was used. To predict cytomegalovirus infection status, the study combined high-throughput TCR immunosequencing, statistical association of individual TCRs with disease status, and machine learning. In a later analysis, previously published TCR beta repertoires from about 670 donors were re-analyzed and high-resolution HLA genotyping was added so that TCR occurrence patterns could be studied. Rather than using new phenotypic data, the later analysis identified candidate immune exposures from TCR beta sequences and from how often those sequences occurred across donors. In an earlier analysis of 587 of the donors, high-throughput TCR beta sequencing was used to judge whether each TCR beta V gene segment behaved as functional or pseudogenic. Alongside the repertoire data, information on donor age, sex, ethnicity and CMV serostatus was compiled. A later genetic analysis used genome-wide SNP genotypes for about 60% of the roughly 700 donors, treating that subset as a discovery cohort. All discovery cohort repertoires had been generated on a single sequencing platform. HLA typing included class I and class II loci at four-digit resolution. Typing coverage differed by locus: A, B, C, DRB1 and DQB1 were typed in roughly 620-640 donors, DQA1 in 500 to 550, DPA1 in nearly 610, and DPB1 in just under 490. Because of strong linkage in the cohort, 5 or 6 DR-DQ haplotypes were treated as single units for association and clustering. Among about 400 genotyped donors of the cohort, an average of around 220,000 unique TCR beta nucleotide sequences was sequenced per donor, of which 15% to 20% were non-productive. On the study overall, not on this receptor specifically: A later analysis reported that several top co-occurrence clusters appeared linked to parvovirus B19, influenza, CMV and Epstein-Barr virus. Most CMV-associated TCR beta chains appeared to be HLA-restricted in a later analysis, and the HLA associations seemed to be driven largely by CMV exposure. Roughly uniform sequencing depth across donors was assumed in presence/absence analyses, although this assumption may not hold. In a later genetic analysis, fewer N-insertions in productive TCRs were reported among donors in an Asian-associated ancestry cluster than the roughly 710-donor mean. A group of highly shared sequence variants was considered likely to be a technical artifact of the sequencing pipeline. Cytomegalovirus status was reported to be diagnosed by the classifier with high specificity and sensitivity in both the original and validation cohorts. In a later analysis, the rate of TCR association differed among HLA loci, with DRB1 alleles having the most associated TCRs and HLA-C alleles having the fewest. Over 15 rarely observed V segments, including chromosome 9 orphons, were excluded from the earlier analysis of several hundred of the donors because counts were too low. The authors suggested that the approach could potentially be extended to other disease states and immunological phenotypes. Because HLA typing was unavailable for some donors at each locus, only the typed subset was used in association tests. A later analysis associated 15,000 to 20,000 TCR beta sequences with specific HLA alleles at a false discovery rate of 0.05. An earlier analysis of roughly 570 of the donors showed that most TCR beta V segments appeared in productive rearrangements either about 87% or about 30% of the time, which broadly matched IMGT annotations. The cohort was sequenced for TCR beta chains only, and without alpha or paired-chain data the features that could be detected were limited. While some public TCRs were present in many individuals, most TCR sequences turned up only very rarely across donors. Assigning TCR associations to individual alleles was difficult when HLA alleles, especially DR and DQ, strongly co-occurred. CMV serostatus was the only immune exposure information available for the cohort. In vitro tests confirmed that three of the cytomegalovirus-associated TCR beta chains recognize cytomegalovirus antigens. A further reported finding was that TCR beta sequences accurately predicted the HLA-A and HLA-B alleles for most subjects in the first cohort. Compared with equally common non-associated chains, HLA-associated TCR beta chains in a later analysis were more clonally expanded and had lower generation probabilities. V-gene and J-gene trimming of TCR beta chains was associated with a missense DCLRE1C variant in a later genetic analysis, and the association was replicated in an independent cohort. Linkage disequilibrium might explain the correlated functional status among segregating V segments, but an unknown experimental factor could not be excluded. The 87-base-pair reads could not distinguish some IMGT-functional V segments, including TRBV6-2 and TRBV6-3, so those segments were excluded. In the study, some 180 TCR beta chains were listed as associated with cytomegalovirus.

Recombination connected TRBV4-1 to TRBJ1-2; no confident D gene assignment can be made. This receptor was obtained from a man younger than 40 in good health and CMV-seronegative. Material for sequencing was PBMCs. For the CDR3, the sequence is CASSPGSKYGYTF. Here is the DNA: TGCGCCAGCAGTCCCGGGTCGAAGTATGGCTACACCTTC.